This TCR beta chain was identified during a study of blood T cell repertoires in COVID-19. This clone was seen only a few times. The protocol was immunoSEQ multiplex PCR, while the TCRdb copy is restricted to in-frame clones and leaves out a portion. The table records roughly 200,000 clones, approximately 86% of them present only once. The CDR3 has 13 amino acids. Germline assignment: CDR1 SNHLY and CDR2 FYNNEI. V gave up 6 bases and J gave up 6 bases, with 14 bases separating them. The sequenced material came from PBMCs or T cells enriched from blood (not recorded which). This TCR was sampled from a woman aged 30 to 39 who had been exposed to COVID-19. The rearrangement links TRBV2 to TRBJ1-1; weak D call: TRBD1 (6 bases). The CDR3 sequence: CASRQSGASEAFF. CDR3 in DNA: TGTGCCAGCAGACAATCAGGGGCCTCTGAAGCTTTCTTT.